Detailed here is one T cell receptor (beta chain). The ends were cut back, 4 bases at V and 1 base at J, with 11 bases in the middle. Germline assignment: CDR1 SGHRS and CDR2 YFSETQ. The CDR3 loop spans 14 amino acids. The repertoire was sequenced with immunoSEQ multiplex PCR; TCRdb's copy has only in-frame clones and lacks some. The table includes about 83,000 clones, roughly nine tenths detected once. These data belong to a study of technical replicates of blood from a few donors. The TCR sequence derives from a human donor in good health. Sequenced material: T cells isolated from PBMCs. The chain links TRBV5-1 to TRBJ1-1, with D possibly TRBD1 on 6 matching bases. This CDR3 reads CASSPDSQNTEAFF. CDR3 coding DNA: TGCGCCAGCAGCCCGGACAGCCAGAACACTGAAGCTTTCTTT.